This paragraph reports one TCR beta chain. Its target is unknown. Time point: persistent/refractory GD, antithyroid drugs over 5 years with positive TRAb. The TCR library was made from RNA extracted from PBMCs. American Thyroid Association guidelines defined Graves' disease diagnosis. The sample comes from a study of regulatory T cells in long-lasting Graves disease. Building the TCR beta libraries relied on iRepertoire HTBI primers, and CDR3 regions underwent Arm-PCR. TCRdb called the multiplex PCR reads again in MiXCR, with one record for every CDR3 protein. Of 350,000 to 500,000 distinct CDR3 sequences listed, over 20% are singletons. Study-level points and caveats: The small sample size may have reduced accuracy.

Trimming cost V 1 base and J 5 bases, with 14 bases left between them. The germline V gene has CDR1 SEHNR and CDR2 FQNEAQ (reference sequence). This CDR3 region has 15 residues. The source material was peripheral blood mononuclear cells (PBMCs), sampled when the disease was refractory, from a patient treated with antithyroid drugs. This TCR derives from a female donor with Graves disease. This chain uses TRBV7-9 with TRBJ2-5; D is unclear. CDR3 coding DNA: TGTGCCAGCAGCTTAGACCGCCGCGGAGTGGAGACCCAGTACTTC. This gives the protein CASSLDRRGVETQYF.